This T cell receptor (beta chain) is from a study of control samples from healthy donors and cancer patients. Assay used: immunoSEQ multiplex PCR; TCRdb lists only in-frame clones, some missing. The sample holds about 140,000 clones, under 95% seen once. The V and J ends lost 11 bases and 5 bases respectively, with 13 bases between them. The CDR3 runs 11 residues. Germline assignment: CDR1 SEHNR and CDR2 FQNEAQ (reference sequence). The sample taken for sequencing was blood. This TCR came from a man between 18 and 35 years old in good health. This chain connects TRBV7-9 to TRBJ2-7, with D maybe TRBD1 (6 bases). CDR3 bases: TGTGCCGCTGAGAAGGGGGACGAGCAGTACTTC. It yields the protein CAAEKGDEQYF.